The 14 T cell receptor beta chains below come from one sample, sequenced in a study of identical twins. Via MiXCR, TCRdb re-called the 5' RACE reads, giving one row per CDR3 protein. This table has some 440,000 distinct CDR3 sequences, more than 20% appearing once. This same sample was also taken into another study, of T cells expressing NK-cell markers.

The specimen was CD4+ T cells sorted from blood. The receptors here all came from a woman aged 18-29 years in good health.

This clonotype was recorded a few times. The chain has TRBV12-3 or TRBV12-4 and TRBJ2-2; TRBD1 matches 7 bases. V was pared by 5 bases and J by 6 bases, with 6 bases of the junction left unmatched. The CDR3 covers 14 residues. The DNA for the CDR3 is TGTGCCAGCAGTCCCAGGACAGGAGCCGGGGAGCTGTTTTTT. Its translation: CASSPRTGAGELFF.

This clonotype has only a few counts. The chain is built from TRBV2 and TRBJ2-3; a possible D gene is TRBD1 (5 bases). The germline V gene encodes CDR1 SNHLY and CDR2 FYNNEI. The CDR3 runs to 14 residues. V shed 3 bases and J shed 3 bases, with 10 bases lying between them. As DNA, the CDR3 is TGTGCCAGCAGTGAGCTTCAGGGAACAGATACGCAGTATTTT. Its translation is CASSELQGTDTQYF. Using reference TRBV2 and TRBJ2-3 for the parts outside the CDR3, the full variable domain is EPEVTQTPSHQVTQMGQEVILRCVPISNHLYFYWYRQILGQKVEFLVSFYNNEISEKSEIFDDQFSVERPDGSNFTLKIRSTKLEDSAMYFCASSELQGTDTQYFGPGTRLTVL.

This clonotype has only a few counts. The chain is built from TRBV12-3 or TRBV12-4 and TRBJ1-3; tentatively, D is TRBD1 (5 bases). The CDR3 has 15 residues. V lost 2 bases, J lost 0 bases, and 8 bases lay in between. CDR3 coding DNA: TGTGCCAGCAGTTTATGGGGGTTCTCTGGAAACACCATATATTTT. This encodes CASSLWGFSGNTIYF.

The gene calls are TRBV11-3 and TRBJ2-5; D uncertain. V shed 3 bases and J shed 7 bases, with 9 bases lying between them. Germline CDR1 SGHNT, CDR2 YENEEA. The CDR3 is made up of 12 amino acids. The CDR3 DNA follows: TGTGCCAGCAGCTTCGTCTTAGGGACCCAGTACTTC. Translation: CASSFVLGTQYF. The complete variable domain, with remaining parts taken from reference TRBV11-3 and TRBJ2-5, reads EAGVVQSPRYKIIEKKQPVAFWCNPISGHNTLYWYLQNLGQGPELLIRYENEEAVDDSQLPKDRFSAERLKGVDSTLKIQPAELGDSAVYLCASSFVLGTQYFGPGTRLLVL.

This clonotype was detected a few times. This chain links TRBV18 with TRBJ1-5; D gene ambiguous. The CDR3 runs 14 residues. Germline V CDR1 and CDR2: KGHSH, LQKENI. Trimming left V 1 base short and J 4 bases short, with 8 bases between. CDR3 loop: CASSPQGRNQPQHF. Written as DNA, the CDR3 is TGTGCCAGCTCACCACAGGGTAGGAATCAGCCCCAGCATTTT.

This clonotype appeared a few times. The rearrangement uses TRBV6-2 or TRBV6-3 and TRBJ2-7; TRBD2 might be the D (5 bases). The CDR3 length is 17 residues. Trimming took off 5 bases at V and 3 bases at J, with 23 bases between the two ends. Germline V gives CDR1 MNHEY, CDR2 SVGEGT. CDR3: CASSKMGISGLDYEQYF. CDR3 nucleotides: TGTGCCAGCAGTAAGATGGGGATAAGCGGCCTGGACTACGAGCAGTACTTC.

The V gene is TRBV15, the J gene TRBJ2-7, with 9 bases aligning to TRBD2. The V gene's germline CDR1 is LNHNV and CDR2 YYDKDF (reference sequence). The CDR3 sequence is 15 residues long. Trimming removed 0 bases from V and 4 bases from J; junction bases left unmatched: 4. The chain's CDR3 is CATSREAGGIYEQYF. Written as DNA, the CDR3 is TGTGCCACCAGCAGAGAAGCGGGGGGTATATACGAGCAGTACTTC.

This clonotype was recorded a few times. The V gene is TRBV11-2, the J gene TRBJ1-1, with no clear D. This CDR3 is 13 amino acids long. The germline V gene has CDR1 SGHAT and CDR2 FQNNGV. V lost 5 bases and J lost 1, with 8 bases in between. Here the CDR3 DNA reads TGTGCCAGCAGCCCCACTCAGAACACTGAAGCTTTCTTT. Amino acid sequence: CASSPTQNTEAFF.

As concerns this clonotype: The germline gene is not matched at one end of the junction; a read error may be the cause. The chain couples TRBV20-1 to TRBJ2-3, with 13 nucleotides matching TRBD2. Germline V lookup: CDR1 DFQATT, CDR2 SNEGSKA (reference sequence). This CDR3 region has 18 residues. This chain's CDR3 is CCARDATSGGAATDTQYF. In DNA form, the CDR3 reads TGCTGTGCTAGAGATGCTACTAGCGGGGGGGCCGCCACAGATACGCAGTATTTT.

The rearrangement joins TRBV6-1 to TRBJ2-7; D is unresolved. V gave up 3 bases and J gave up 8 bases, with 11 bases separating them. The germline CDR1 and CDR2 sequences are MNHNS and SASEGT. The CDR3 spans 12 residues. The CDR3 loop is CASSERPVQQYF. Here the CDR3 DNA reads TGTGCCAGCAGTGAGAGGCCGGTACAGCAGTACTTC.

This clonotype was seen only a few times. The CDR3: CASTDRTGAIGYTF. CDR3 sequence (DNA): TGTGCCAGCACTGACAGGACAGGAGCAATTGGCTACACCTTC. V and J are TRBV18 and TRBJ1-2; 7 bases agree with TRBD1. This CDR3 is 14 amino acids long. V lost 8 bases to trimming and J lost 7 bases; unmatched junction nucleotides: 13. The germline V gene encodes CDR1 KGHSH and CDR2 LQKENI.

The gene calls are TRBV12-3 or TRBV12-4 and TRBJ2-3; D not resolved. This CDR3 comprises 13 residues. V gave up 5 bases and J gave up 4 bases, with 10 bases separating them. As DNA, the CDR3 is TGTGCCAGCAGTCCCCGCCCCCCAGATACGCAGTATTTT. Translating gives CASSPRPPDTQYF.

Remarks on this clonotype: The junction departs from the called germline gene at one end, perhaps through a read error. This chain links TRBV18 with TRBJ1-6, with no clear D. CDR3 length: 13 amino acids. Germline loops: CDR1 KGHSH, CDR2 LQKENI. The CDR3 reads CATSNGGDSPLHF. The CDR3 DNA is TGTGCCACCTCAAATGGTGGGGATTCACCCCTCCACTTT.

The count of this clonotype is one. The chain carries TRBV9 and TRBJ2-7, with 11 nucleotides matching TRBD2. CDR1 is SGDLS and CDR2 is YYNGEE in the germline V gene. The V and J ends lost 4 bases and 7 bases, in that order; junction bases with no gene match: 16. The CDR3 spans 17 residues. CDR3 amino acids: CASSFTPGLAGGGEQYF. The DNA of the CDR3 is TGTGCCAGCAGCTTCACCCCCGGGCTAGCGGGAGGAGGGGAGCAGTACTTC.